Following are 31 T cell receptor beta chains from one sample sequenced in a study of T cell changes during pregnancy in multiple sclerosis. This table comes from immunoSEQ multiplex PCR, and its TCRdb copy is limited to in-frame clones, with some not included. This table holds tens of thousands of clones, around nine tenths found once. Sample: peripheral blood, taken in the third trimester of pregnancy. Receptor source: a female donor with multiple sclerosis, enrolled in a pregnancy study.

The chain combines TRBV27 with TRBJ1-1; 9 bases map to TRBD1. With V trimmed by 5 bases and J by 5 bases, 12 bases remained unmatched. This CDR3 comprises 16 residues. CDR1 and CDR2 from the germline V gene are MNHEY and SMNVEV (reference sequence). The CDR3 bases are TGTGCCAGCAGTCCATTCCCGGGACAGGGAGTAACTGAAGCTTTCTTT. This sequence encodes CASSPFPGQGVTEAFF.

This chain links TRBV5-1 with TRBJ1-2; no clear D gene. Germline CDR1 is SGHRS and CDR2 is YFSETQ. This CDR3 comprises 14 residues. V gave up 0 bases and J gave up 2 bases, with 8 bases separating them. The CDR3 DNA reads TGCGCCAGCAGCTTGGAGGCGGGGAACTATGGCTACACCTTC. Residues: CASSLEAGNYGYTF.

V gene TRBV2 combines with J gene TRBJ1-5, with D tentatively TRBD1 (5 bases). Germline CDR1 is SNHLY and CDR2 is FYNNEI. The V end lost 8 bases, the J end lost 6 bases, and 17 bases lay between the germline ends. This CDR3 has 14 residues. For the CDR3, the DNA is TGTGCCAGCGGGTTCCAGGGAATCGGTCAGCCCCAGCATTTT. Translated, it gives CASGFQGIGQPQHF.

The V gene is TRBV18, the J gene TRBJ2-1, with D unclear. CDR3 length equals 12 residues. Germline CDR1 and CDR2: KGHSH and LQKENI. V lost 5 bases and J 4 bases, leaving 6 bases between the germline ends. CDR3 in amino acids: CASSYTYNEQFF. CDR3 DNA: TGTGCCAGCTCATACACGTACAATGAGCAGTTCTTC.

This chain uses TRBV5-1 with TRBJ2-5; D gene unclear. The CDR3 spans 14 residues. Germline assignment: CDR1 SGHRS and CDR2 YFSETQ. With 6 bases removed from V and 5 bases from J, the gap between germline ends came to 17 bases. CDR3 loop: CASKKWAGWETQYF. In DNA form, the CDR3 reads TGCGCCAGCAAAAAATGGGCAGGATGGGAGACCCAGTACTTC.

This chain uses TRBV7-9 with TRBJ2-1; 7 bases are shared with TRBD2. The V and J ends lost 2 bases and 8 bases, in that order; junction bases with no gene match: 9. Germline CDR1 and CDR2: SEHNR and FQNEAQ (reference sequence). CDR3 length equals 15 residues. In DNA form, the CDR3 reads TGTGCCAGCAGCTTAAGGGAGGGCAGTAATGATGAGCAGTTCTTC. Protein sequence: CASSLREGSNDEQFF.

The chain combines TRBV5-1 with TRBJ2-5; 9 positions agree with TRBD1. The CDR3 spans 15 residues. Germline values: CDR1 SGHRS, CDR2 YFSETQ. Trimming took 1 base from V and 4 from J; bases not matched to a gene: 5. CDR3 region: CASSLWTGATETQYF. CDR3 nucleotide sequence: TGCGCCAGCAGCTTGTGGACAGGGGCCACAGAGACCCAGTACTTC.

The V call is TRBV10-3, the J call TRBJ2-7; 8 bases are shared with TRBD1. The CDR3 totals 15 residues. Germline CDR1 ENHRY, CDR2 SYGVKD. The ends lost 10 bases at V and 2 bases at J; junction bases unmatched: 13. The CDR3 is CATTGTGGSPYEQYF. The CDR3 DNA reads TGTGCCACCACGGGTACAGGGGGTTCCCCCTACGAGCAGTACTTC.

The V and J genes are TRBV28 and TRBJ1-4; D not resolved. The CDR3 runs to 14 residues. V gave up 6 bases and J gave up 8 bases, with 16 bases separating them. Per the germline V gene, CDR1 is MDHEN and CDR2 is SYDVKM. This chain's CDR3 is CASREVLQGEKLFF. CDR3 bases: TGTGCCAGCAGGGAGGTCCTCCAAGGGGAAAAACTGTTTTTT.

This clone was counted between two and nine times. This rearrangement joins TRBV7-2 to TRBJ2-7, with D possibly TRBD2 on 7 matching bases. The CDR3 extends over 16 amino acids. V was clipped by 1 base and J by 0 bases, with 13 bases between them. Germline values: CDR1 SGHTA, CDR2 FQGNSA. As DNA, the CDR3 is TGTGCCAGCAGCTTAGATGCGGGGGCCGGCTCCTACGAGCAGTACTTC. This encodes CASSLDAGAGSYEQYF.

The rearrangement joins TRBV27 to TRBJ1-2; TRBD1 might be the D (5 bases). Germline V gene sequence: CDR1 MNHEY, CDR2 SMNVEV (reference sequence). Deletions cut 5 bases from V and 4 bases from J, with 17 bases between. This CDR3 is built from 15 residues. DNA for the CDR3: TGTGCCAGCAGTCTCCTAGGGGATAAAATCTATGGCTACACCTTC. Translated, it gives CASSLLGDKIYGYTF.

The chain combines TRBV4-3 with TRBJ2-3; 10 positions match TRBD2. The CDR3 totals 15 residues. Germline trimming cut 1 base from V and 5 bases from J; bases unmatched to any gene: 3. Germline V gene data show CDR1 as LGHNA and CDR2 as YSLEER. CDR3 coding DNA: TGCGCCAGCAGCCAAGGGACTAGCGGACGAGATACGCAGTATTTT. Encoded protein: CASSQGTSGRDTQYF.

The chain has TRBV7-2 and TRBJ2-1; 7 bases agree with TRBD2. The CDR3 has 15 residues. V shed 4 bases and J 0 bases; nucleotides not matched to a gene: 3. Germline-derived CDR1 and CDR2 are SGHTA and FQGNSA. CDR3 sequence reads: CASSSKRGSYNEQFF. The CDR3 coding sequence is TGTGCCAGCAGCTCCAAGCGGGGCTCCTACAATGAGCAGTTCTTC. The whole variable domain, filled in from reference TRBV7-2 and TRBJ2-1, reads GAGVSQSPSNKVTEKGKDVELRCDPISGHTALYWYRQSLGQGLEFLIYFQGNSAPDKSGLPSDRFSAERTGGSVSTLTIQRTQQEDSAVYLCASSSKRGSYNEQFFGPGTRLTVL.

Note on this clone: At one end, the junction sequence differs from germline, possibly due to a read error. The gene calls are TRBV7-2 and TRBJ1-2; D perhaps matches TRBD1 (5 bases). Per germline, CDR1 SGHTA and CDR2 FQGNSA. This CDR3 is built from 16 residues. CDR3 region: CVSSGRQGSWNYGYTF. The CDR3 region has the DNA TGTGTCAGCAGCGGGCGGCAGGGTTCTTGGAACTATGGCTACACCTTC.

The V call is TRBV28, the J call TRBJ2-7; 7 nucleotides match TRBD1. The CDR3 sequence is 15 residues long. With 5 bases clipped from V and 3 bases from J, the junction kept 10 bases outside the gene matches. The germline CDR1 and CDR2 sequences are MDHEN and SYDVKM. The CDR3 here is CASSLSGGTVYEQYF. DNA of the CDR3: TGTGCCAGCAGTCTGAGCGGTGGGACAGTCTACGAGCAGTACTTC.

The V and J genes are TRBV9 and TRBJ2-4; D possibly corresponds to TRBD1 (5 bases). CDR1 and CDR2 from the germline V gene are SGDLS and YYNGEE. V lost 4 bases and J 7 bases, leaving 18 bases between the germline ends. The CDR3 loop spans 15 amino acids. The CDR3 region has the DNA TGTGCCAGCAGCCCTTTGGGGCAGGGAAGGAACATTCAGTACTTC. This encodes CASSPLGQGRNIQYF.

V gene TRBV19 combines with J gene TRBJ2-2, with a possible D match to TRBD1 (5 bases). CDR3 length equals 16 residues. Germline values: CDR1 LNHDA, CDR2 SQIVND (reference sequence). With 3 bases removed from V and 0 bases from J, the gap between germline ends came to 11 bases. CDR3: CASSIFSRANTGELFF. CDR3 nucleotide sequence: TGTGCCAGTAGTATTTTCTCCAGGGCGAACACCGGGGAGCTGTTTTTT. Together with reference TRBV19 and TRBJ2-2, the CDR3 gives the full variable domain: DGGITQSPKYLFRKEGQNVTLSCEQNLNHDAMYWYRQDPGQGLRLIYYSQIVNDFQKGDIAEGYSVSREKKESFPLTVTSAQKNPTAFYLCASSIFSRANTGELFFGEGSRLTVL.

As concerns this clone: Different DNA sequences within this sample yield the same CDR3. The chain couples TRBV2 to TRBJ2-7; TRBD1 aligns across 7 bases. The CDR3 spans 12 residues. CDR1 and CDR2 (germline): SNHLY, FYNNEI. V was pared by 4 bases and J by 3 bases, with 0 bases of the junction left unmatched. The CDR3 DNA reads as TGTGCCAGCAGTGGGGACAGCTACGAGCAGTACTTC. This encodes CASSGDSYEQYF.

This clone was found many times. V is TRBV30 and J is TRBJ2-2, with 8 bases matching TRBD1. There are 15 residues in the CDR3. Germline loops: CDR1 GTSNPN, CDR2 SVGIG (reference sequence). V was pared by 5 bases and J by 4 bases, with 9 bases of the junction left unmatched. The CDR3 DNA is TGTGCCTGGGGGTGGGGACAGGTCTTCACCGGGGAGCTGTTTTTT. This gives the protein CAWGWGQVFTGELFF.

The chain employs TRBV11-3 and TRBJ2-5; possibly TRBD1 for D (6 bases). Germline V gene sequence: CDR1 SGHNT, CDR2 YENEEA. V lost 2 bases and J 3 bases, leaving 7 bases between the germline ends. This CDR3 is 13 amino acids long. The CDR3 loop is CASSLSGEETQYF. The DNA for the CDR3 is TGTGCCAGCAGCTTATCAGGGGAAGAGACCCAGTACTTC.

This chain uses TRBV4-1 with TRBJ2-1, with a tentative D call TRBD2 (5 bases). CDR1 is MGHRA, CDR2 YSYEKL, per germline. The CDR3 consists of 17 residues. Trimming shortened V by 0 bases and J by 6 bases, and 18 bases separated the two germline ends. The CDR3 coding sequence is TGCGCCAGCAGCCAAGAAGCGGTTTCCGCGGGCTCCAATGAGCAGTTCTTC. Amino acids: CASSQEAVSAGSNEQFF.

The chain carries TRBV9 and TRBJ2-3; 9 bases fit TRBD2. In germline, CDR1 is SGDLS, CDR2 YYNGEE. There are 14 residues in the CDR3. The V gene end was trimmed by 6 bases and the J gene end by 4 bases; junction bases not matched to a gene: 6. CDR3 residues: CASTRTSVADTQYF. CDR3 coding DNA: TGTGCCAGCACTAGGACTAGCGTAGCAGATACGCAGTATTTT.

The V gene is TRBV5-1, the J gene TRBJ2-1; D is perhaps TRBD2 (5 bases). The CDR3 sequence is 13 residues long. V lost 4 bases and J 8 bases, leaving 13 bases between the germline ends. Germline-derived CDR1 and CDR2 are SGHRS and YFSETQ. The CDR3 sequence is CASSRERGHEQFF. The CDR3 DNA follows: TGCGCCAGCAGCCGCGAGAGAGGGCATGAGCAGTTCTTC.

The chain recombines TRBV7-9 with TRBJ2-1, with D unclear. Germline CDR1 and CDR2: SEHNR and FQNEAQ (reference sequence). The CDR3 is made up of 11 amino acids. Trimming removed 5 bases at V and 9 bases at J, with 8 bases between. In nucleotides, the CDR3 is TGTGCCAGCAGCGTCTACCGTGAGCAGTTCTTC. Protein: CASSVYREQFF.

CDR3 in amino acids: CASSLGVGGGEQYF. The DNA for the CDR3 is TGTGCCAGCAGTTTGGGTGTAGGGGGCGGCGAGCAGTACTTC. The chain recombines TRBV27 with TRBJ2-7, with 7 positions matching TRBD1. Germline V gives CDR1 MNHEY, CDR2 SMNVEV (reference sequence). The CDR3 covers 14 residues. The V and J ends lost 3 bases and 6 bases, in that order; junction bases with no gene match: 8.

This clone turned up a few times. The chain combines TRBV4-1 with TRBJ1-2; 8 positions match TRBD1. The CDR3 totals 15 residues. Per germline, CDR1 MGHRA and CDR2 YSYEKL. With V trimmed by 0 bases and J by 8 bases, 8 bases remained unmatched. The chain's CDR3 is CASSQDRTGSEGYTF. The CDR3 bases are TGCGCCAGCAGCCAAGATAGGACAGGGTCGGAGGGCTACACCTTC.

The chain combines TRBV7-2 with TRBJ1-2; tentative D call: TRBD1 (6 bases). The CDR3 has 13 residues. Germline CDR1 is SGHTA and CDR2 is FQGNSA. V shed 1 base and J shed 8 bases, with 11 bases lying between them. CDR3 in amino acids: CASSLEAGEGYTF. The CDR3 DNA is TGTGCCAGCAGCTTAGAGGCAGGGGAAGGCTACACCTTC.

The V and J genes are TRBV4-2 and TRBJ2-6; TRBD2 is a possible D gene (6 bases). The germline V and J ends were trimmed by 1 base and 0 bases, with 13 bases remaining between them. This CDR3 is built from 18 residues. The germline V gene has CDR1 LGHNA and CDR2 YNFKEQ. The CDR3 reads CASSQAAGSPSGANVLTF. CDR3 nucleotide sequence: TGTGCCAGCAGCCAAGCGGCGGGGTCCCCCTCTGGGGCCAACGTCCTGACTTTC.

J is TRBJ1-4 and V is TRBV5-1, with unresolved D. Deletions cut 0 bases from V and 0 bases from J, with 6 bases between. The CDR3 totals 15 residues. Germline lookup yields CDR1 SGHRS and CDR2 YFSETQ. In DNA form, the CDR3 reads TGCGCCAGCAGCTTGGCCATCACAACTAATGAAAAACTGTTTTTT. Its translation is CASSLAITTNEKLFF.

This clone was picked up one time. The CDR3 region is CASSTTSGIAYEQYF. CDR3 nucleotides: TGTGCCAGCAGCACAACTAGCGGGATCGCCTACGAGCAGTACTTC. This chain joins TRBV16 and TRBJ2-7, with 10 nucleotides matching TRBD2. The CDR3 spans 15 residues. Germline V CDR1 and CDR2: KGHSY, FQNENV. With 5 bases clipped from V and 2 bases from J, the junction kept 6 bases outside the gene matches.

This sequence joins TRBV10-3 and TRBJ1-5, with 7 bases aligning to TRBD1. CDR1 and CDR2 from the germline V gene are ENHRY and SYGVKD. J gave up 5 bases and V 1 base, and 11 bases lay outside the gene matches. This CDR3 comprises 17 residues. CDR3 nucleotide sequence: TGTGCCATCAGTGAGTTTTTAGGGGGCAGTACGGATCAGCCCCAGCATTTT. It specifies CAISEFLGGSTDQPQHF.